The 24 T cell receptor beta chains reported below all come from one sample, sequenced in a study of blood T cell repertoires in COVID-19. Profiled with immunoSEQ multiplex PCR; TCRdb holds only in-frame clones, not every one. The sample yields fewer than 250,000 clones, roughly 85% seen once. The specimen sequenced was PBMCs or T cells enriched from blood (not recorded which). These receptors were taken from a man aged 25 to 45 who had recovered from COVID-19.

The DNA for the CDR3 is TGTGCCAGTAGTATTTTACTGGGGGGTGCCGGGGAGCTGTTTTTT. Protein: CASSILLGGAGELFF. This chain joins TRBV19 and TRBJ2-2; a weak D match, TRBD2 (6 bases). V was cut by 3 bases and J by 6 bases, with 14 bases left in between. CDR3 length equals 15 residues. The germline gives CDR1 LNHDA, CDR2 SQIVND (reference sequence). Combining the CDR3 with reference TRBV19 and TRBJ2-2 gives the whole variable domain DGGITQSPKYLFRKEGQNVTLSCEQNLNHDAMYWYRQDPGQGLRLIYYSQIVNDFQKGDIAEGYSVSREKKESFPLTVTSAQKNPTAFYLCASSILLGGAGELFFGEGSRLTVL.

The chain employs TRBV12-3 or TRBV12-4 and TRBJ2-5; TRBD2 matches 9 bases. Trimming removed 7 bases from V and 4 bases from J; junction bases left unmatched: 4. CDR3 length: 13 residues. Written as DNA, the CDR3 is TGTGCCAGCACCTTACTAGCGGGAGAGACCCAGTACTTC. Protein sequence: CASTLLAGETQYF.

This chain joins TRBV4-1 and TRBJ2-1; the D gene is possibly TRBD2 (6 bases). Germline-derived CDR1 and CDR2 are MGHRA and YSYEKL. The V and J ends lost 5 bases and 5 bases respectively, with 19 bases between them. The CDR3 has 16 amino acids. The CDR3 sequence: CASSSHGGYGNNEQFF. CDR3 DNA: TGCGCCAGCAGCTCCCACGGGGGATACGGCAACAATGAGCAGTTCTTC.

V usage is TRBV7-9 and J usage is TRBJ1-4, with D possibly TRBD1 on 6 matching bases. Germline assignment: CDR1 SEHNR and CDR2 FQNEAQ (reference sequence). Trimming removed 0 bases at V and 5 bases at J, with 10 bases between. The CDR3 has 15 amino acids. The DNA for the CDR3 is TGTGCCAGCAGCTTAGCGGGCAGGGGCAATGAAAAACTGTTTTTT. It is translated as CASSLAGRGNEKLFF. Filled out from reference TRBV7-9 and TRBJ1-4, the complete variable domain reads DTGVSQNPRHKITKRGQNVTFRCDPISEHNRLYWYRQTLGQGPEFLTYFQNEAQLEKSRLLSDRFSAERPKGSFSTLEIQRTEQGDSAMYLCASSLAGRGNEKLFFGSGTQLSVL.

This clone has more than one count but fewer than ten. The genes are TRBV7-3 and TRBJ1-1; tentative D call: TRBD1 (5 bases). Trimming cost V 2 bases and J 4 bases, with 11 bases left between them. CDR1 and CDR2 (germline): SGHTA, FQGTGA. CDR3 length: 14 residues. CDR3 sequence: CASSLVGPGTEAFF. CDR3 nucleotides: TGTGCCAGCAGCTTAGTGGGGCCGGGCACTGAAGCTTTCTTT. The full variable domain, completed using reference TRBV7-3 and TRBJ1-1, is GAGVSQTPSNKVTEKGKYVELRCDPISGHTALYWYRQSLGQGPEFLIYFQGTGAADDSGLPNDRFFAVRPEGSVSTLKIQRTERGDSAVYLCASSLVGPGTEAFFGQGTRLTVV.

The chain has TRBV28 and TRBJ1-4; D unresolved. Between the trimmed V and J ends, which lost 1 base and 3 bases, there was a span of 12 bases. Per the germline V gene, CDR1 is MDHEN and CDR2 is SYDVKM. This CDR3 has 16 residues. The CDR3 loop reads CASSLSEAGANEKLFF. The CDR3 region has the DNA TGTGCCAGCAGTTTATCGGAAGCCGGGGCTAATGAAAAACTGTTTTTT.

The chain recombines TRBV6-5 with TRBJ1-1; 7 nucleotides match TRBD1. CDR1 is MNHEY and CDR2 is SVGAGI in the germline V gene. V lost 6 bases and J lost 12; bases outside the gene matches: 10. The CDR3 contains 12 residues. The CDR3 loop is CASRPTGQPPFF. The CDR3 DNA reads TGTGCCAGCAGACCTACGGGACAGCCGCCTTTCTTT.

This chain uses TRBV19 with TRBJ2-5; 8 bases agree with TRBD2. The ends lost 4 bases at V and 2 bases at J; junction bases unmatched: 6. Germline V gene lookup returns CDR1 LNHDA and CDR2 SQIVND (reference sequence). The CDR3 is 15 amino acids. The CDR3 here is CASSTTGGPQETQYF. The DNA of the CDR3 is TGTGCCAGTAGTACCACGGGGGGGCCTCAAGAGACCCAGTACTTC.

The J gene is TRBJ2-3, the V gene TRBV5-4, with D hard to call. Germline V lookup: CDR1 SGHNT, CDR2 YYREEE (reference sequence). Trimming stripped 4 bases from V and 5 bases from J, with 14 bases between. The CDR3 runs to 14 residues. The CDR3 sequence: CASSHYAAQDTQYF. CDR3 nucleotides: TGTGCCAGCAGCCACTACGCTGCACAAGATACGCAGTATTTT.

This chain joins TRBV6-5 and TRBJ2-7, with D perhaps matching TRBD2 (5 bases). The CDR3 has 13 amino acids. Germline V lookup: CDR1 MNHEY, CDR2 SVGAGI. V lost 7 bases and J lost 5, with 15 bases in between. CDR3 in amino acids: CASTRPPGNEQYF. The CDR3 region has the DNA TGTGCCAGCACAAGGCCGCCGGGGAACGAGCAGTACTTC.

This rearrangement joins TRBV6-5 to TRBJ2-1; 7 bases are a match to TRBD1. The CDR3 has 15 amino acids. V lost 7 bases to trimming and J lost 9 bases; unmatched junction nucleotides: 15. CDR1 is MNHEY, CDR2 SVGAGI, per germline. This CDR3 is CASTPGQRLVAEQFF. The CDR3 DNA sequence: TGTGCCAGCACCCCGGGACAGAGGCTTGTGGCTGAGCAGTTCTTC.

The V and J genes are TRBV3-1 (or the pseudogene TRBV3-2) and TRBJ1-4; D call uncertain. The CDR3 is 15 amino acids. V lost 0 bases and J 1 base, leaving 6 bases between the germline ends. Looked up from germline, CDR1 is LGHDT and CDR2 is YNNKEL (reference sequence). CDR3: CASSQERGTNEKLFF. As DNA, the CDR3 is TGTGCCAGCAGCCAAGAAAGAGGAACTAATGAAAAACTGTTTTTT.

The chain links TRBV13 to TRBJ1-4, with D perhaps matching TRBD1 (6 bases). CDR1 is PRHDT and CDR2 is FYEKMQ in the germline V gene (reference sequence). This CDR3 spans 20 amino acids. With 3 bases removed from V and 0 bases from J, the gap between germline ends came to 23 bases. The CDR3 sequence is CASSFKGSGTWIATNEKLFF. CDR3 sequence (DNA): TGTGCCAGCAGCTTTAAGGGATCCGGGACATGGATTGCAACTAATGAAAAACTGTTTTTT.

This clone was detected a few times. V gene TRBV10-1 combines with J gene TRBJ1-1; the D gene is possibly TRBD1 (6 bases). Germline V CDR1 and CDR2: WNHNN, SYGVQD (reference sequence). The germline V and J ends were trimmed by 2 bases and 10 bases, with 11 bases remaining between them. The CDR3 sequence is 12 residues long. CDR3 in amino acids: CASSEQGRRAFF. The CDR3 DNA follows: TGCGCCAGCAGTGAGCAGGGGAGAAGAGCTTTCTTT.

The J gene is TRBJ2-7, the V gene TRBV6-5, with 8 bases fitting TRBD1. The CDR3 spans 15 residues. Germline-derived CDR1 and CDR2 are MNHEY and SVGAGI. Germline trimming cut 0 bases from V and 1 base from J; bases unmatched to any gene: 2. This CDR3 reads CASSYSHRGSYEQYF. In nucleotides, the CDR3 is TGTGCCAGCAGTTACTCCCACAGGGGGTCCTACGAGCAGTACTTC.

The CDR3 coding sequence is TGTGCCAGCAGCCAAGGGCGGGACAGGGCCCACGGCTACACCTTC. Protein product: CASSQGRDRAHGYTF. The V and J genes are TRBV3-1 (or the pseudogene TRBV3-2) and TRBJ1-2, with 9 nucleotides matching TRBD1. This CDR3 contains 15 residues. With 1 base clipped from V and 8 bases from J, the junction kept 8 bases outside the gene matches. CDR1 and CDR2 (germline): LGHDT, YNNKEL (reference sequence).

The genes are TRBV5-1 and TRBJ2-7; D unclear. There are 15 residues in the CDR3. CDR1 is SGHRS and CDR2 is YFSETQ in the germline V gene. V gave up 4 bases and J gave up 1 base, with 15 bases separating them. The CDR3 sequence is CASSPGSYPSYEQYF. Here the CDR3 DNA reads TGCGCCAGCAGCCCCGGGTCCTATCCTTCCTACGAGCAGTACTTC.

The chain combines TRBV9 with TRBJ1-2; TRBD1 might be the D (5 bases). Germline V gene sequence: CDR1 SGDLS, CDR2 YYNGEE. V shed 4 bases and J shed 6 bases, with 16 bases lying between them. The CDR3 covers 14 residues. CDR3 amino acids: CASSPSPGGDGYTF. The CDR3 DNA sequence: TGTGCCAGCAGCCCGAGTCCGGGGGGGGATGGCTACACCTTC.

The chain has TRBV10-3 and TRBJ1-2; D might be TRBD1 (6 bases). Trimming pared 5 bases from V and 5 bases from J, leaving 15 bases between. Per the germline V gene, CDR1 is ENHRY and CDR2 is SYGVKD. This CDR3 comprises 14 residues. The DNA for the CDR3 is TGTGCCATCAGTCACACAGGGACCGGGTATGGCTACACCTTC. Translated, it gives CAISHTGTGYGYTF.

The chain carries TRBV4-1 and TRBJ2-1; D may be TRBD2 (6 bases). CDR3 length: 18 residues. V dropped 0 bases and J dropped 1 base, with 16 bases sitting between them. Germline V gene sequence: CDR1 MGHRA, CDR2 YSYEKL. The CDR3 sequence is CASSQDGVGSLSYNEQFF. DNA for the CDR3: TGCGCCAGCAGCCAAGATGGAGTCGGGAGCCTATCCTACAATGAGCAGTTCTTC.

Only one count was recorded for this clone. This rearrangement joins TRBV12-3 or TRBV12-4 to TRBJ1-1; a weak D match, TRBD1 (5 bases). V lost 2 bases, J lost 11 bases, and 15 bases lay in between. The CDR3 loop spans 13 amino acids. For the CDR3, the DNA is TGTGCCAGCAGTTTAACCGGGACTAAGGAGGCTTTCTTT. As protein: CASSLTGTKEAFF.

This chain uses TRBV7-9 with TRBJ2-3, with D unresolved. Germline CDR1 reads SEHNR; CDR2 reads FQNEAQ (reference sequence). The V end lost 5 bases, the J end lost 4 bases, and 13 bases lay between the germline ends. The CDR3 contains 14 residues. CDR3 DNA sequence: TGTGCCAGCAGCGGCCCTCCGCGGCCAGATACGCAGTATTTT. Translated, it gives CASSGPPRPDTQYF.

The rearrangement uses TRBV19 and TRBJ1-6; 7 positions agree with TRBD1. Germline V lookup: CDR1 LNHDA, CDR2 SQIVND (reference sequence). V lost 5 bases and J lost 7; bases outside the gene matches: 5. The CDR3 is made up of 14 amino acids. In DNA, the CDR3 is TGTGCCAGTAGTGCGACAGGGAAGAATTCACCCCTCCACTTT. Protein sequence: CASSATGKNSPLHF.

This clone showed up just a few times. The chain recombines TRBV3-1 (or the pseudogene TRBV3-2) with TRBJ2-7; 8 bases align to TRBD2. V gave up 4 bases and J gave up 0 bases; unmatched junction bases: 11. CDR3 length equals 17 residues. Germline-derived CDR1 and CDR2 are LGHDT and YNNKEL (reference sequence). CDR3 region: CASSRNLAGGSSYEQYF. The CDR3 nucleotides are TGTGCCAGCAGCCGAAACCTAGCGGGTGGGAGCTCCTACGAGCAGTACTTC.